Listed below are T cell receptor beta chains from one sample, sequenced in a study of blood T cell repertoires in COVID-19. The table came from immunoSEQ multiplex PCR; TCRdb's copy has only in-frame clones and leaves some out. Of roughly 200,000 clones listed, under 90% are singletons. The specimen sequenced was peripheral blood. The receptors here all came from a woman of 80 years or more with COVID-19, enrolled during active disease. CDR3s include the opening cysteine and the closing phenylalanine or tryptophan. A D gene is named only where the DNA matches it firmly. Clone size is shown for a subset of rows, as once, few, many or a class of expanded clone.

V gene: TRBV4-2
clone size: .
J gene: TRBJ1-6
D gene: .
CDR3 protein: CASSQEVLGQQNSPLHF
CDR3 DNA: TGTGCCAGCAGCCAAGAGGTTTTAGGACAGCAGAATTCACCCCTCCACTTT

V gene: TRBV19
clone size: .
J gene: TRBJ2-3
D gene: .
CDR3 protein: CASSPAQGRAGTDTQYF
CDR3 DNA: TGTGCCAGTAGTCCCGCGCAAGGGCGGGCAGGCACAGATACGCAGTATTTT

V gene: TRBV29-1
clone size: .
J gene: TRBJ2-1
D gene: TRBD2
CDR3 protein: CSAQGSGHEQFF
CDR3 DNA: TGCAGCGCCCAAGGTAGCGGGCATGAGCAGTTCTTC

V gene: TRBV5-4
clone size: .
J gene: TRBJ1-2
D gene: .
CDR3 protein: CASSLTGSNYGYTF
CDR3 DNA: TGTGCCAGCAGCTTGACAGGGTCTAACTATGGCTACACCTTC

V gene: TRBV6-5
clone size: .
J gene: TRBJ2-3
D gene: TRBD1
CDR3 protein: CASSPGQATDTQYF
CDR3 DNA: TGTGCCAGCAGTCCCGGACAGGCGACGGATACGCAGTATTTT

V gene: TRBV7-7
clone size: .
J gene: TRBJ2-3
D gene: TRBD2
CDR3 protein: CASSISGGDTDTQYF
CDR3 DNA: TGTGCTAGCAGCATTAGCGGGGGGGACACAGATACGCAGTATTTT

V gene: TRBV5-1
clone size: .
J gene: TRBJ2-7
D gene: TRBD1
CDR3 protein: CASSSLPGQVSYEQYF
CDR3 DNA: TGCGCCAGCAGCTCCTTGCCGGGACAGGTGTCTTACGAGCAGTACTTC

V gene: TRBV25-1
clone size: .
J gene: TRBJ2-3
D gene: TRBD1
CDR3 protein: CASSEYKGASLTDTQYF
CDR3 DNA: TGTGCCAGCAGTGAATATAAGGGGGCCAGTCTCACAGATACGCAGTATTTT

V gene: TRBV4-1
clone size: .
J gene: TRBJ1-2
D gene: .
CDR3 protein: CASSQDTLGGYGYTF
CDR3 DNA: TGCGCCAGCAGCCAAGATACGTTAGGGGGTTATGGCTACACCTTC

V gene: TRBV3-1/TRBV3-2
clone size: .
J gene: TRBJ2-2
D gene: TRBD1
CDR3 protein: CASSEQGSGELFF
CDR3 DNA: TGTGCCAGCAGCGAACAGGGGTCCGGGGAGCTGTTTTTT

V gene: TRBV2
clone size: .
J gene: TRBJ2-5
D gene: .
CDR3 protein: CASTWRVGTQYF
CDR3 DNA: TGTGCCAGCACCTGGAGGGTTGGGACCCAGTACTTC

V gene: TRBV25-1
clone size: .
J gene: TRBJ2-6
D gene: .
CDR3 protein: CASSEPGHLSGANVLTF
CDR3 DNA: TGTGCCAGCAGTGAACCGGGACACCTCTCTGGGGCCAACGTCCTGACTTTC

V gene: TRBV14
clone size: .
J gene: TRBJ1-4
D gene: .
CDR3 protein: CASSQARQGGNEKLFF
CDR3 DNA: TGTGCCAGCAGCCAAGCCAGACAAGGAGGTAATGAAAAACTGTTTTTT

V gene: TRBV10-1
clone size: .
J gene: TRBJ1-3
D gene: .
CDR3 protein: CASRGGRGSGNTIYF
CDR3 DNA: TGCGCCAGCAGGGGGGGACGGGGCTCTGGAAACACCATATATTTT

V gene: TRBV5-1
clone size: .
J gene: TRBJ1-3
D gene: TRBD1
CDR3 protein: CASSGGQGYGNTIYF
CDR3 DNA: TGCGCCAGCAGCGGGGGACAGGGGTACGGAAACACCATATATTTT

V gene: TRBV5-5
clone size: .
J gene: TRBJ2-4
D gene: .
CDR3 protein: CASSVDSQNIQYF
CDR3 DNA: TGTGCCAGCAGCGTGGACAGTCAAAACATTCAGTACTTC

V gene: TRBV25-1
clone size: .
J gene: TRBJ1-4
D gene: .
CDR3 protein: CASRYQGQNEKLFF
CDR3 DNA: TGTGCCAGCAGGTATCAGGGCCAAAATGAAAAACTGTTTTTT

V gene: TRBV5-4
clone size: .
J gene: TRBJ2-1
D gene: .
CDR3 protein: CASSLAAVSYNEQFF
CDR3 DNA: TGTGCCAGCAGCTTGGCCGCGGTTTCCTACAATGAGCAGTTCTTC

V gene: TRBV5-1
clone size: .
J gene: TRBJ2-4
D gene: TRBD2
CDR3 protein: CASSLRVAGAGENIQYF
CDR3 DNA: TGCGCCAGCAGCTTGAGGGTAGCGGGGGCCGGGGAAAACATTCAGTACTTC

V gene: TRBV5-1
clone size: .
J gene: TRBJ2-5
D gene: TRBD1
CDR3 protein: CASSSAQGTGGGETQYF
CDR3 DNA: TGCGCCAGCAGCTCCGCCCAGGGGACAGGGGGCGGAGAGACCCAGTACTTC

V gene: TRBV24-1
clone size: .
J gene: TRBJ2-7
D gene: .
CDR3 protein: CATKTGPEDYEQYF
CDR3 DNA: TGTGCCACCAAGACAGGCCCAGAGGACTACGAGCAGTACTTC

V gene: TRBV2
clone size: .
J gene: TRBJ1-6
D gene: TRBD1
CDR3 protein: CASSEGTGLSNSPLHF
CDR3 DNA: TGTGCCAGCAGTGAGGGGACAGGGCTTTCTAATTCACCCCTCCACTTT

V gene: TRBV28
clone size: .
J gene: TRBJ1-1
D gene: .
CDR3 protein: CASSLQGNTEAFF
CDR3 DNA: TGTGCCAGCAGTTTACAGGGGAACACTGAAGCTTTCTTT

V gene: TRBV29-1
clone size: .
J gene: TRBJ2-7
D gene: TRBD1
CDR3 protein: CSVEQGGSEQYF
CDR3 DNA: TGCAGCGTCGAACAGGGGGGAAGCGAGCAGTACTTC

V gene: TRBV7-9
clone size: .
J gene: TRBJ1-2
D gene: .
CDR3 protein: CASSVGQANYGYTF
CDR3 DNA: TGTGCCAGCAGCGTAGGACAAGCTAACTATGGCTACACCTTC

V gene: TRBV5-1
clone size: .
J gene: TRBJ2-7
D gene: TRBD1
CDR3 protein: CASSATGQGSYEQYF
CDR3 DNA: TGCGCCAGCAGCGCTACGGGACAGGGGTCCTACGAGCAGTACTTC

V gene: TRBV6-6
clone size: few
J gene: TRBJ2-7
D gene: TRBD1
CDR3 protein: CASTHGQASYEQYF
CDR3 DNA: TGTGCCAGCACGCACGGACAGGCCTCCTACGAGCAGTACTTC